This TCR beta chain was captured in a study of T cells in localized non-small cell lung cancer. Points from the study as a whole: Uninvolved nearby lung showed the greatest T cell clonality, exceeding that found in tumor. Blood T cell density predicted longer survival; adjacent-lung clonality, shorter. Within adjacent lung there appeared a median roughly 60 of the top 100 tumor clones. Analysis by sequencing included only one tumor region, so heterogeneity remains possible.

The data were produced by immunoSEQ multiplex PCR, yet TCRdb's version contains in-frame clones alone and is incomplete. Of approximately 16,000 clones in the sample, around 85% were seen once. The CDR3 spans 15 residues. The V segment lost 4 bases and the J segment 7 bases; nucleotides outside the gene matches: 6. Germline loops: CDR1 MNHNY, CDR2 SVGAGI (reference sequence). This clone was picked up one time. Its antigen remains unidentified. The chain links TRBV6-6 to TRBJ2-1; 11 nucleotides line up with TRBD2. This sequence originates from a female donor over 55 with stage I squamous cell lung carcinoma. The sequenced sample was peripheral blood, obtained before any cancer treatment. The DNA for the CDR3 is TGTGCCAGCAGTTCCACCGGGACTAGCGGAAATGAGCAGTTCTTC. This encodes CASSSTGTSGNEQFF.